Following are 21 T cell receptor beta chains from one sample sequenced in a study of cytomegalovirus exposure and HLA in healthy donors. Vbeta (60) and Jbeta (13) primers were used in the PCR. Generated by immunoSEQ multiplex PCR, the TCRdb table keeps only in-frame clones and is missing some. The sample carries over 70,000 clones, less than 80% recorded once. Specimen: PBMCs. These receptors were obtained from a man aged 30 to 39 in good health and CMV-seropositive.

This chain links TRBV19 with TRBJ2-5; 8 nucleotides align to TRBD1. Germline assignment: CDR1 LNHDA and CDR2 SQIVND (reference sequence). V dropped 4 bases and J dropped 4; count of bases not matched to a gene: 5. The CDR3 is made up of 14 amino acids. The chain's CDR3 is CASSRGQAGETQYF. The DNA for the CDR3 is TGTGCCAGTAGTAGGGGACAGGCCGGAGAGACCCAGTACTTC. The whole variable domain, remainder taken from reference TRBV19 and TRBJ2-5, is DGGITQSPKYLFRKEGQNVTLSCEQNLNHDAMYWYRQDPGQGLRLIYYSQIVNDFQKGDIAEGYSVSREKKESFPLTVTSAQKNPTAFYLCASSRGQAGETQYFGPGTRLLVL.

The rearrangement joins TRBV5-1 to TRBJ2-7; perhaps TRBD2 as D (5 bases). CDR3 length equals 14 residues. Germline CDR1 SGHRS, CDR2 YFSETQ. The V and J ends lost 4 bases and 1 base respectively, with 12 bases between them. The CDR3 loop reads CASSPGSGSYEQYF. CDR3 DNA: TGCGCCAGCAGCCCTGGTTCGGGGTCCTACGAGCAGTACTTC. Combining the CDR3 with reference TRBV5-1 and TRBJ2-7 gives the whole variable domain KAGVTQTPRYLIKTRGQQVTLSCSPISGHRSVSWYQQTPGQGLQFLFEYFSETQRNKGNFPGRFSGRQFSNSRSEMNVSTLELGDSALYLCASSPGSGSYEQYFGPGTRLTVT.

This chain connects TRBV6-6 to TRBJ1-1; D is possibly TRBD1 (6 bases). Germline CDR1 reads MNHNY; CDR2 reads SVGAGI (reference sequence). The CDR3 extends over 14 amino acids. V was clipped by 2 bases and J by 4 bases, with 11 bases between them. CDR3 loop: CASSYHRDATEAFF. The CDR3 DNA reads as TGTGCCAGCAGTTACCACAGGGATGCCACTGAAGCTTTCTTT.

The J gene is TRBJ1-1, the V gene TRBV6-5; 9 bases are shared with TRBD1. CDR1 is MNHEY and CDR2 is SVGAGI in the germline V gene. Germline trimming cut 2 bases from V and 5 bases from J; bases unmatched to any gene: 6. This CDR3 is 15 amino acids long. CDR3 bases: TGTGCCAGCAGTTACAATTCCGACAGGGGGACTGAAGCTTTCTTT. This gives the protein CASSYNSDRGTEAFF.

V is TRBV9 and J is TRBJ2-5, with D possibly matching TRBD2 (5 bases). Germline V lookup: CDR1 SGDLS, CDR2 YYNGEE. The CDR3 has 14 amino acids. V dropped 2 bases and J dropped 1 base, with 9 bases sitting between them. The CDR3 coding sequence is TGTGCCAGCAGCGTCGGGATACCCCAAGAGACCCAGTACTTC. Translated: CASSVGIPQETQYF.

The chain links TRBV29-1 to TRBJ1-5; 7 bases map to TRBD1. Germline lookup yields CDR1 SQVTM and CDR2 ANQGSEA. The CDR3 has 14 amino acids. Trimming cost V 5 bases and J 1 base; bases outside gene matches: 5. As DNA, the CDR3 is TGCAGCGTTTTGGAGGGGGCGAGCAATCAGCCCCAGCATTTT. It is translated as CSVLEGASNQPQHF.

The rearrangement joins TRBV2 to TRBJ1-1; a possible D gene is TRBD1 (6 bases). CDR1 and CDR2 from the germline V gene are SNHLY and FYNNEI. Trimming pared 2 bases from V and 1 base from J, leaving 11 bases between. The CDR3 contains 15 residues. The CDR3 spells CASSESTGSNTEAFF. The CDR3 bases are TGTGCCAGCAGTGAATCGACAGGCTCGAACACTGAAGCTTTCTTT. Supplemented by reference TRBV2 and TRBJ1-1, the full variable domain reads EPEVTQTPSHQVTQMGQEVILRCVPISNHLYFYWYRQILGQKVEFLVSFYNNEISEKSEIFDDQFSVERPDGSNFTLKIRSTKLEDSAMYFCASSESTGSNTEAFFGQGTRLTVV.

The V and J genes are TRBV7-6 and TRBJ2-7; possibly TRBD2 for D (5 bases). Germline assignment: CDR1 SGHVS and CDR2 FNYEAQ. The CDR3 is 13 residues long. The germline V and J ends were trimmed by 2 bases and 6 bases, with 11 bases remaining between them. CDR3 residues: CASSLPSEGEQYF. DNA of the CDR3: TGTGCCAGCAGCTTACCGTCTGAGGGCGAGCAGTACTTC.

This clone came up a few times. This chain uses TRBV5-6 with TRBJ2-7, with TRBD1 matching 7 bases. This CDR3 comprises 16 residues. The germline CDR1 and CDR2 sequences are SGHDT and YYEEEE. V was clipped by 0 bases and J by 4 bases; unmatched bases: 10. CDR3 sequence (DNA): TGTGCCAGCAGCTTGGCTCAAGGGCAGGGGGTATACGAGCAGTACTTC. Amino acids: CASSLAQGQGVYEQYF.

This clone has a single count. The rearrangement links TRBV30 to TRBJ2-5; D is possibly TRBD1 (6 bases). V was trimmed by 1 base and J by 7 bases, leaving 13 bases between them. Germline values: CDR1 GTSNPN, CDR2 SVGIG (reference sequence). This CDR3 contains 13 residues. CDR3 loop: CAWSDVEGGTQYF. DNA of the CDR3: TGTGCCTGGAGTGATGTGGAAGGGGGGACCCAGTACTTC.

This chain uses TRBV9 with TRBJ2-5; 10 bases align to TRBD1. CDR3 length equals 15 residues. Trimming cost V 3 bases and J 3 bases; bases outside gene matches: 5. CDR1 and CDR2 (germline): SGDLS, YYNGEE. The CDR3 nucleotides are TGTGCCAGCAGCGGACAGGGGGCAGGGGAAGAGACCCAGTACTTC. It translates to CASSGQGAGEETQYF. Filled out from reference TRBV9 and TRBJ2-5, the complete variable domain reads DSGVTQTPKHLITATGQRVTLRCSPRSGDLSVYWYQQSLDQGLQFLIQYYNGEERAKGNILERFSAQQFPDLHSELNLSSLELGDSALYFCASSGQGAGEETQYFGPGTRLLVL.

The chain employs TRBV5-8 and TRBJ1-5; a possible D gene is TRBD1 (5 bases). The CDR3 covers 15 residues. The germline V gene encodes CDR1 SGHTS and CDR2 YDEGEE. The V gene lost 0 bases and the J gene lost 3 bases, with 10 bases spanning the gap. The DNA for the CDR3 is TGTGCCAGCAGCTTGGGACAGATCTTCAATCAGCCCCAGCATTTT. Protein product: CASSLGQIFNQPQHF.

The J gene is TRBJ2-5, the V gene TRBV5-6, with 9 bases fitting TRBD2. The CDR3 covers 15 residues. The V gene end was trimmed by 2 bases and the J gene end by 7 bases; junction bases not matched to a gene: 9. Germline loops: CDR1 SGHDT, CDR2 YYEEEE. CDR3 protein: CASSFRTSASATQYF. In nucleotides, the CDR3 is TGTGCCAGCAGCTTCCGGACTAGCGCCTCGGCGACCCAGTACTTC.

As DNA, the CDR3 is TGTGCCAGCAGCTCCGAAGGGACAGGGTGGGCCTACGAGCAGTACTTC. Translation gives CASSSEGTGWAYEQYF. The chain carries TRBV5-6 and TRBJ2-7; 9 nucleotides agree with TRBD1. The CDR3 is 16 residues long. Germline CDR1 is SGHDT and CDR2 is YYEEEE. Losses at the gene ends were 3 bases for V and 2 bases for J; bases not matched to a gene: 9.

CDR3 sequence (DNA): TGTGCCAGCAGCTTGACACAGGGCTGTAAACTGTTTTTT. Amino acids: CASSLTQGCKLFF. The chain recombines TRBV5-7 with TRBJ1-4; perhaps TRBD1 as D (6 bases). TRBV5-7 carries the ORF label, with uncertain function. V shed 1 base and J shed 11 bases, with 12 bases lying between them. This CDR3 has 13 residues.

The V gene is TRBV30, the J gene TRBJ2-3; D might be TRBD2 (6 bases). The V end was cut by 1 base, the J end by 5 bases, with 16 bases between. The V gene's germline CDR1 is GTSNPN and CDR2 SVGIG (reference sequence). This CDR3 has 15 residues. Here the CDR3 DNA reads TGTGCCTGGAGTGGAGGGCAGGGAGGAGAAGATACGCAGTATTTT. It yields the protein CAWSGGQGGEDTQYF.

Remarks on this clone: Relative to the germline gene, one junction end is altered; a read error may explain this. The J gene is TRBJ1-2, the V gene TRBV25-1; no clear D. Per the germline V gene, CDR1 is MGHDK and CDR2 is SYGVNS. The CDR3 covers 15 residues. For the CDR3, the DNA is TGTGCCAGCAACTACCCCTGCCGCGGGTCCTATGGCTACCCCTTC. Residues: CASNYPCRGSYGYPF.

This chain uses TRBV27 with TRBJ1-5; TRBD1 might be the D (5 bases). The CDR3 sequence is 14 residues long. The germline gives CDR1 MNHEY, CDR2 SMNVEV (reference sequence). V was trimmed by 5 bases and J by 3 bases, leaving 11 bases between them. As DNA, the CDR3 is TGTGCCAGCAGTGGGGCCCGGGTCAATCAGCCCCAGCATTTT. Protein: CASSGARVNQPQHF.

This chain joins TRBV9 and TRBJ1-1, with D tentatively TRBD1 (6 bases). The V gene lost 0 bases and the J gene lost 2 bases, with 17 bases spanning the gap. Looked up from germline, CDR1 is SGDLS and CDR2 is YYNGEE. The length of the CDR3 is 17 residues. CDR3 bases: TGTGCCAGCAGCGTAGGCGTCTCACCGACAGGCAACACTGAAGCTTTCTTT. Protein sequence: CASSVGVSPTGNTEAFF. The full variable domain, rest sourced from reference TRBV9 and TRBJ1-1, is DSGVTQTPKHLITATGQRVTLRCSPRSGDLSVYWYQQSLDQGLQFLIQYYNGEERAKGNILERFSAQQFPDLHSELNLSSLELGDSALYFCASSVGVSPTGNTEAFFGQGTRLTVV.

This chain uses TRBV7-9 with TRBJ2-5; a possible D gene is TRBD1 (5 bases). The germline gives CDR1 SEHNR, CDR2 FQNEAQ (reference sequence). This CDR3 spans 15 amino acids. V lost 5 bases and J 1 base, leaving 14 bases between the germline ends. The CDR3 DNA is TGTGCCAGCAGCCAGTTCAGGGCGCCCCAAGAGACCCAGTACTTC. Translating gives CASSQFRAPQETQYF.

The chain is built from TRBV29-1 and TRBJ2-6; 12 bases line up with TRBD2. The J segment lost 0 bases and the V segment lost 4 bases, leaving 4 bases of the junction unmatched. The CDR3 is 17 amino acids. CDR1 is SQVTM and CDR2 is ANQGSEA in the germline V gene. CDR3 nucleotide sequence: TGCAGCGTTGGGGCTAGCGGGAGGGCCTCTGGGGCCAACGTCCTGACTTTC. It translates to CSVGASGRASGANVLTF.